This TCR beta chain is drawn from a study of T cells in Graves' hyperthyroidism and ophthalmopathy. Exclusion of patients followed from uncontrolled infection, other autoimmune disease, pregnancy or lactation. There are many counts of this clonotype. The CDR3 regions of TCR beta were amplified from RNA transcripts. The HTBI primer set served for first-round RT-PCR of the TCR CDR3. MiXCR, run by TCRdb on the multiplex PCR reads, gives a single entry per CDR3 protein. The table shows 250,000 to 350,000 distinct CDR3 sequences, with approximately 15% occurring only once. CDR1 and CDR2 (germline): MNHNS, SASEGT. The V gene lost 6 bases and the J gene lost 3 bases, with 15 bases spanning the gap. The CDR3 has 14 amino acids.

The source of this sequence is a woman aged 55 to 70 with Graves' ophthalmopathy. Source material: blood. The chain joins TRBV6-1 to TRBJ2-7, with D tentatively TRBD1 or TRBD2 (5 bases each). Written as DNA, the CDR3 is TGTGCCAGCAGGCCACCGGGACGACACTACGAGCAGTACTTC. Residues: CASRPPGRHYEQYF.